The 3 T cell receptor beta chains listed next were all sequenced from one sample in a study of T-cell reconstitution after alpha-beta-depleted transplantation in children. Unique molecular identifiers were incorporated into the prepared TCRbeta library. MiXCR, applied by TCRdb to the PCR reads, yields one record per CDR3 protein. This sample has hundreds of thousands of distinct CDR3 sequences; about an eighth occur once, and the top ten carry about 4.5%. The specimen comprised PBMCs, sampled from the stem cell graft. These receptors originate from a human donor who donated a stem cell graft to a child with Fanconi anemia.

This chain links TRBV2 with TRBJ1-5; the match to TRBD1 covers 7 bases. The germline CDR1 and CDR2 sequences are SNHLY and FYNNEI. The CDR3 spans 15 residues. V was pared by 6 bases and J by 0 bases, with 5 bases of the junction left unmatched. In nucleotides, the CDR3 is TGTGCCAGCAGCCCGGACAGGTTTAGCAATCAGCCCCAGCATTTT. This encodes CASSPDRFSNQPQHF. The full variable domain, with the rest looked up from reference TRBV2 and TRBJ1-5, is EPEVTQTPSHQVTQMGQEVILRCVPISNHLYFYWYRQILGQKVEFLVSFYNNEISEKSEIFDDQFSVERPDGSNFTLKIRSTKLEDSAMYFCASSPDRFSNQPQHFGDGTRLSIL.

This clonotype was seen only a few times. The CDR3 bases are TGCGCCAGCAGCTTGACTAGCGGGGGTTCCCTTAATGAGCAGTTCTTC. It yields the protein CASSLTSGGSLNEQFF. The V gene is TRBV5-1, the J gene TRBJ2-1; 11 nucleotides agree with TRBD2. With V trimmed by 1 base and J by 7 bases, 7 bases remained unmatched. The CDR3 is made up of 16 amino acids. Germline-derived CDR1 and CDR2 are SGHRS and YFSETQ.

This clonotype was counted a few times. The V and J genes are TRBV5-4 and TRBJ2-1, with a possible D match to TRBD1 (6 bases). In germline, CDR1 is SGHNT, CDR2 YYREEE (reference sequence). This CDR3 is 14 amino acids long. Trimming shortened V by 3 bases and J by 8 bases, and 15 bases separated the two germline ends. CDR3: CASSSPGHLDEQFF. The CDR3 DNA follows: TGTGCCAGCAGCTCCCCGGGACACCTGGATGAGCAGTTCTTC.